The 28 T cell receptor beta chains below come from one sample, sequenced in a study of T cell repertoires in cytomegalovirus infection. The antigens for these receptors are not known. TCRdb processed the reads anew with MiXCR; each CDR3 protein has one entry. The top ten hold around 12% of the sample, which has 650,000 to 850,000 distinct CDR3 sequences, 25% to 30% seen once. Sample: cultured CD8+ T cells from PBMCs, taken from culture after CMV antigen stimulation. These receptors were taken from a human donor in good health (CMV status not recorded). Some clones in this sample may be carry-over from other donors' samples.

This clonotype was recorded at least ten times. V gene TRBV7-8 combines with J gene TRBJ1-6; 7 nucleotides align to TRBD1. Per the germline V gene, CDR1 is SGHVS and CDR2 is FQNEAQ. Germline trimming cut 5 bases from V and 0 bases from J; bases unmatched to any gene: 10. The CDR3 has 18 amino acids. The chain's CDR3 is CASSPLTGTSSYNSPLHF. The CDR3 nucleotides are TGTGCCAGCAGCCCCCTGACAGGGACGAGCTCCTATAATTCACCCCTCCACTTT.

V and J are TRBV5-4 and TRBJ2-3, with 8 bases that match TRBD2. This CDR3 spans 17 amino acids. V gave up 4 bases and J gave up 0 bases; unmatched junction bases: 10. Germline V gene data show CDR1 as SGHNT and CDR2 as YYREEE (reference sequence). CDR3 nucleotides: TGTGCCAGCAGCCCACTGGGGTCTAGCGGGAGCACAGATACGCAGTATTTT. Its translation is CASSPLGSSGSTDTQYF.

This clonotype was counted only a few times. This chain's CDR3 is CASSQDWSLEAFF. The CDR3 DNA reads as TGTGCCAGCAGCCAAGACTGGAGCCTCGAAGCTTTCTTT. The chain links TRBV14 to TRBJ1-1, with D unresolved. Trimming pared 0 bases from V and 8 bases from J, leaving 10 bases between. Looked up from germline, CDR1 is SGHDN and CDR2 is FVKESK. This CDR3 comprises 13 residues. Full variable domain (remainder filled in from reference TRBV14 and TRBJ1-1): EAGVTQFPSHSVIEKGQTVTLRCDPISGHDNLYWYRRVMGKEIKFLLHFVKESKQDESGMPNNRFLAERTGGTYSTLKVQPAELEDSGVYFCASSQDWSLEAFFGQGTRLTVV.

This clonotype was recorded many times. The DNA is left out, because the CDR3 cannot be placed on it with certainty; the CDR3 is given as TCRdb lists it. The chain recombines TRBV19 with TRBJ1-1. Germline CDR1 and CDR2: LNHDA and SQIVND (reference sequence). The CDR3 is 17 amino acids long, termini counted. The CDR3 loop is CASSAKFWRGGNTEAFF.

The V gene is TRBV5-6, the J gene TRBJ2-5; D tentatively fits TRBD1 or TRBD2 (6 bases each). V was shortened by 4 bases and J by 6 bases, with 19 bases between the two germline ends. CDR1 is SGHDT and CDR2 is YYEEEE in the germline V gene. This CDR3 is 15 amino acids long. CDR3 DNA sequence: TGTGCCAGCAGCCAAGCCGGGGGCACAATCCAGACCCAGTACTTC. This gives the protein CASSQAGGTIQTQYF.

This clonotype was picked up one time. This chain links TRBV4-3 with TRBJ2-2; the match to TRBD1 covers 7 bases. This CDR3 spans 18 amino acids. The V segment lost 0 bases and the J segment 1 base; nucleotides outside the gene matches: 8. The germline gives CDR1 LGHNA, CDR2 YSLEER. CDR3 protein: CASSQDPGTALNTGELFF. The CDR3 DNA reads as TGCGCCAGCAGCCAAGATCCTGGGACAGCCCTGAACACCGGGGAGCTGTTTTTT.

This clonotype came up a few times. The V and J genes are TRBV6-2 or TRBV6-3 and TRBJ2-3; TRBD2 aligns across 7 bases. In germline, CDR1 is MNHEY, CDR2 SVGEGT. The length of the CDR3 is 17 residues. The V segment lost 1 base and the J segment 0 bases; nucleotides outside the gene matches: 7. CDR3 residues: CASSYFRSGTSTDTQYF. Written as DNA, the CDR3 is TGTGCCAGCAGTTACTTCAGGAGCGGGACTAGCACAGATACGCAGTATTTT.

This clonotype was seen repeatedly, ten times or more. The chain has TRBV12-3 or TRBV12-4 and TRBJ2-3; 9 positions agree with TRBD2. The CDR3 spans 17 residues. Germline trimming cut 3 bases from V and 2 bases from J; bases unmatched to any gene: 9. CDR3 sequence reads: CASSFIAGDLSTDTQYF. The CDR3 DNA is TGTGCCAGCAGTTTCATAGCGGGGGACCTCTCCACAGATACGCAGTATTTT.

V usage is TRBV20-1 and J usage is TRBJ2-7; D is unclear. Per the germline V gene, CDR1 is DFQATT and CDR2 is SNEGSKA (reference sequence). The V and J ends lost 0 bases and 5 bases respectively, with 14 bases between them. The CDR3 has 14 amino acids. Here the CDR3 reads CSAREGIGSDEQYV. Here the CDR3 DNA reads TGCAGTGCTAGAGAAGGAATTGGGTCTGACGAGCAGTACGTC.

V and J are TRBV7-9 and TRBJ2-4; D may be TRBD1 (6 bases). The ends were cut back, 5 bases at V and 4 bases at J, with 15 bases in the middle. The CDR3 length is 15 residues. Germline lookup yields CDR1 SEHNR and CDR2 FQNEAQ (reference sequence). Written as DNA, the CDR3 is TGTGCCAGCAGCGCCACATCAGGGGTAAAAAACATTCAGTACTTC. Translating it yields CASSATSGVKNIQYF.

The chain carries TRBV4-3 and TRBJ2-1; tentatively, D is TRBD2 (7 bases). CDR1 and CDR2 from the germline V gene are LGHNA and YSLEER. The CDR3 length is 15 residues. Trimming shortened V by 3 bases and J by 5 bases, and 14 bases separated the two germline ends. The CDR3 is CASSQGGARDNEQFF. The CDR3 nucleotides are TGCGCCAGCAGCCAGGGGGGGGCCAGGGACAATGAGCAGTTCTTC.

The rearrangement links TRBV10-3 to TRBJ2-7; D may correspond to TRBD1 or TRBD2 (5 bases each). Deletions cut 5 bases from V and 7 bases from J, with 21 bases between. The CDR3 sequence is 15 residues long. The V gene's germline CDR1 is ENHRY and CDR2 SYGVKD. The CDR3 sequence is CAISNSGTEWREQYV. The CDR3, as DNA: TGTGCCATCAGTAACTCCGGGACCGAGTGGAGAGAGCAGTACGTC.

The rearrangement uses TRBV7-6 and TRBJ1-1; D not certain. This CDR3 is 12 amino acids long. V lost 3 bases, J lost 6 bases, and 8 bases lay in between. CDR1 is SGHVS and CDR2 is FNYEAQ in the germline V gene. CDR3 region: CASSFPKAEAFF. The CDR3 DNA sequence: TGTGCCAGCAGCTTCCCGAAGGCTGAAGCTTTCTTT.

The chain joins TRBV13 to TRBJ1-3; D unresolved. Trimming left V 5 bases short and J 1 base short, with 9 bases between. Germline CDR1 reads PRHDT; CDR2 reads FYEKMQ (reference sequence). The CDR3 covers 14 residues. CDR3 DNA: TGTGCCAGCAGCACCGGCCCTTCTGGAAACACCATATATTTT. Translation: CASSTGPSGNTIYF.

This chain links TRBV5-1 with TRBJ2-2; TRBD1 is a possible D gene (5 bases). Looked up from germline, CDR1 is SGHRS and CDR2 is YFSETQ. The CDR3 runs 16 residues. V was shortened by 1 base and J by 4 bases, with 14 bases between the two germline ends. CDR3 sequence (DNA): TGCGCCAGCAGCTTGCAGGGCCCCGGTCTCACCGGGGAGCTGTTTTTT. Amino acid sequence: CASSLQGPGLTGELFF. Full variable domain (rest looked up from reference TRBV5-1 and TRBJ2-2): KAGVTQTPRYLIKTRGQQVTLSCSPISGHRSVSWYQQTPGQGLQFLFEYFSETQRNKGNFPGRFSGRQFSNSRSEMNVSTLELGDSALYLCASSLQGPGLTGELFFGEGSRLTVL.

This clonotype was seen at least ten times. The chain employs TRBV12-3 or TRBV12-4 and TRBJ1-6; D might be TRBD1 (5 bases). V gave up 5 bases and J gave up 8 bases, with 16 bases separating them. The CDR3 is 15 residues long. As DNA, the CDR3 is TGTGCCAGCAGTCACCCACGGACAAGGGATTCACCCCTCCACTTT. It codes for CASSHPRTRDSPLHF.

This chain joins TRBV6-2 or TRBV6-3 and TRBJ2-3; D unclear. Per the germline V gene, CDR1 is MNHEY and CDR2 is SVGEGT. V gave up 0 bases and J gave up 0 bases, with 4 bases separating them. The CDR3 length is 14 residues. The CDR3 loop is CASSYSASTDTQYF. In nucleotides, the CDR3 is TGTGCCAGCAGTTACTCGGCTAGCACAGATACGCAGTATTTT.

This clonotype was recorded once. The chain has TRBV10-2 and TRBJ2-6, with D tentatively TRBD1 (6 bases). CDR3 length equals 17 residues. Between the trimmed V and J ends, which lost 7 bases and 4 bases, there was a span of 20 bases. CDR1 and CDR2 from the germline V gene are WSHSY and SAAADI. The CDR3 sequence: CASNRDTVYPGANVLTF. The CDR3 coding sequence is TGCGCCAGCAACCGGGACACAGTCTACCCCGGGGCCAACGTCCTGACTTTC.

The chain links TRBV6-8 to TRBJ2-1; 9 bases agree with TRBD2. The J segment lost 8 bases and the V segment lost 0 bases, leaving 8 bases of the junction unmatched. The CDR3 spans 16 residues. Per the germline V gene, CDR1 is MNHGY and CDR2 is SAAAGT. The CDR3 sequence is CASSYSSLAGFHEQFF. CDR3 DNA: TGTGCCAGCAGTTACTCCTCGCTAGCGGGGTTTCATGAGCAGTTCTTC.

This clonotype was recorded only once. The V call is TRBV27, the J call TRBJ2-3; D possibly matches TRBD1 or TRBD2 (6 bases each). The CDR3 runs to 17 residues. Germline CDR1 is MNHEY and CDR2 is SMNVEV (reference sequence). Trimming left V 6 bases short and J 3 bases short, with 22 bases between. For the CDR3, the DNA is TGTGCCAGCAGCTCTACAGGGACTCAAGCTTTTACAGATACGCAGTATTTT. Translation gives CASSSTGTQAFTDTQYF.

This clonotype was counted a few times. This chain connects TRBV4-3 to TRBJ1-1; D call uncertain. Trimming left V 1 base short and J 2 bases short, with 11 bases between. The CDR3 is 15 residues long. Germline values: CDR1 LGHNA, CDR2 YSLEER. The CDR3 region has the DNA TGCGCCAGCAGCCAAGTGACGTGGGGTAACACTGAAGCTTTCTTT. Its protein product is CASSQVTWGNTEAFF.

The CDR3 reads CASSLTGDAGYGYTF. CDR3 bases: TGTGCCAGCAGCCTTACAGGGGACGCGGGCTATGGCTACACCTTC. V is TRBV7-9 and J is TRBJ1-2, with 7 bases identical to TRBD1. Germline V gives CDR1 SEHNR, CDR2 FQNEAQ (reference sequence). Germline trimming cut 5 bases from V and 4 bases from J; bases unmatched to any gene: 10. CDR3 length equals 15 residues.

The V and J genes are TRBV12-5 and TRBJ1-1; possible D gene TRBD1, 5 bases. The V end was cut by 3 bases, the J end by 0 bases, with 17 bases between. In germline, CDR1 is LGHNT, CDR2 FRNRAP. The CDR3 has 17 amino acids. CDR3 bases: TGTGCTAGTGGTTTCACCGGGACGGTAGAATTGAACACTGAAGCTTTCTTT. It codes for CASGFTGTVELNTEAFF.

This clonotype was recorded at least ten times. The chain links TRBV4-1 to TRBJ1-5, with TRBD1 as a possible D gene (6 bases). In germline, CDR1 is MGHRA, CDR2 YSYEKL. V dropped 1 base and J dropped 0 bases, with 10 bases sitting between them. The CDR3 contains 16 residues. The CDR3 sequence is CASSQGDIYSNQPQHF. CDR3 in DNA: TGCGCCAGCAGCCAAGGGGACATTTATAGCAATCAGCCCCAGCATTTT.

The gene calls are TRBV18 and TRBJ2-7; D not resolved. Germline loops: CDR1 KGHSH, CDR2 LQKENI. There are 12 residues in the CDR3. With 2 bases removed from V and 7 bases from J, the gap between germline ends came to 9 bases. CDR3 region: CASSPSTFEQYF. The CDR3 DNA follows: TGTGCCAGCTCACCATCGACTTTTGAGCAGTACTTC.

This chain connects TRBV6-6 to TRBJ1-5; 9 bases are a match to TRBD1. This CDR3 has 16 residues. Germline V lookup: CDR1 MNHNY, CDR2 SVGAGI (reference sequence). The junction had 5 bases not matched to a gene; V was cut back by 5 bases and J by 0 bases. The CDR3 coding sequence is TGTGCCAGCAGTGACAGGGGGAGAAATAGCAATCAGCCCCAGCATTTT. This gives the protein CASSDRGRNSNQPQHF.

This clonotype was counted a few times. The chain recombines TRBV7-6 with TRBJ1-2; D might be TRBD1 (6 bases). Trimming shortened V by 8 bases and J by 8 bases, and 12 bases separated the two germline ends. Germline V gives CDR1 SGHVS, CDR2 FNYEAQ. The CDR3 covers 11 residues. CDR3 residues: CASWGPGGYTF. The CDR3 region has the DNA TGTGCCAGCTGGGGGCCCGGAGGCTACACCTTC.

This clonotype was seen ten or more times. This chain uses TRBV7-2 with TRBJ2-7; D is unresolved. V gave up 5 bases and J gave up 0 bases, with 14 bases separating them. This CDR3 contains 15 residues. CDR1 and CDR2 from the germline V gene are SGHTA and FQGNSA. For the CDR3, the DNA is TGTGCCAGCAGCAATCTAGGATCCAGCTCCTACGAGCAGTACGTC. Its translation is CASSNLGSSSYEQYV.